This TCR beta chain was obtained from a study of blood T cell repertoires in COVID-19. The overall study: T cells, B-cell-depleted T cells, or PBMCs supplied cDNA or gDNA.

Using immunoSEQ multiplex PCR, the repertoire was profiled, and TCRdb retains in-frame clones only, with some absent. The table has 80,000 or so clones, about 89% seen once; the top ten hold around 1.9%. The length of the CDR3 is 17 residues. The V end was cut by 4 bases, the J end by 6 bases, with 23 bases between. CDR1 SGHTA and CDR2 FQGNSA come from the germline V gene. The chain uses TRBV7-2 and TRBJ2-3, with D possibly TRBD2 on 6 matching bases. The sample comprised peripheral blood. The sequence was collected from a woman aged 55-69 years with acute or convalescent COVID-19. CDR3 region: CASSSHLSAGFSDTQYF. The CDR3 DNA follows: TGTGCCAGCAGCTCACACTTATCGGCGGGGTTCTCTGATACGCAGTATTTT.